The clone carrying this T cell receptor (beta chain) has a handful of counts. Sequencing was performed with immunoSEQ multiplex PCR; in TCRdb, only in-frame clones are kept and a portion is missing. The sample has 140,000 or so clones; about 76% are singletons. These data are taken from a study of blood T cell repertoires in COVID-19. For the study at large: T cells, B-cell-depleted T cells, or PBMCs provided the cDNA or gDNA that served as material.

Between the trimmed V and J ends, which lost 0 bases and 10 bases, there was a span of 13 bases. There are 15 residues in the CDR3. Germline CDR1 and CDR2: KGHSH and LQKENI. The rearrangement joins TRBV18 to TRBJ1-6; D call uncertain. The TCR was taken from a human donor in a cohort sampled during active COVID-19. Sequencing was done on a sample of peripheral blood. The CDR3 sequence is CASSPPGRGGSPLHF. DNA for the CDR3: TGTGCCAGCTCACCACCCGGAAGAGGAGGGTCACCCCTCCACTTT.